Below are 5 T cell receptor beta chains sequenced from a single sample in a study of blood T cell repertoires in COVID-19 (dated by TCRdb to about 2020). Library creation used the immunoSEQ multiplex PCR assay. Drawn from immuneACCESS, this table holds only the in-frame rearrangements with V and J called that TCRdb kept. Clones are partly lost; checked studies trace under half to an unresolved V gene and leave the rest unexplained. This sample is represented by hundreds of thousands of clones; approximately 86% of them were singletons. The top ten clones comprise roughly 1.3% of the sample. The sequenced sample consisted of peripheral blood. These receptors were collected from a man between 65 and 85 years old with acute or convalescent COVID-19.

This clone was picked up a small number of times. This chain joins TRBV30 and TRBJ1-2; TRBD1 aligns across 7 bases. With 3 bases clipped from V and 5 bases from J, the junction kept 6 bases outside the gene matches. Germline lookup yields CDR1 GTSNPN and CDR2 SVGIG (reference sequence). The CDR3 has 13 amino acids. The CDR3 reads CAWRGAGGYGYTF. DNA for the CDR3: TGTGCCTGGAGAGGAGCAGGGGGTTATGGCTACACCTTC.

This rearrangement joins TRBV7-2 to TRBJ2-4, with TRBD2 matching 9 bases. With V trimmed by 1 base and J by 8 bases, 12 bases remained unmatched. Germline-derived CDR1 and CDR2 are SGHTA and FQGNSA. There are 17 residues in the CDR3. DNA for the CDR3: TGTGCCAGCAGCTTAGAAGGTAGCGGGAGCTTATCGGACATTCAGTACTTC. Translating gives CASSLEGSGSLSDIQYF. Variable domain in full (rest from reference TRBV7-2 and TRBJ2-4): GAGVSQSPSNKVTEKGKDVELRCDPISGHTALYWYRQSLGQGLEFLIYFQGNSAPDKSGLPSDRFSAERTGGSVSTLTIQRTQQEDSAVYLCASSLEGSGSLSDIQYFGAGTRLSVL.

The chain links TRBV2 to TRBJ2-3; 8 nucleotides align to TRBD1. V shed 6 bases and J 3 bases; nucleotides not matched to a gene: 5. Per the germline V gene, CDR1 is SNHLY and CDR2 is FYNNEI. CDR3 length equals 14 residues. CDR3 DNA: TGTGCCAGCAGAGTTACAGGGGGTACAGATACGCAGTATTTT. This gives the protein CASRVTGGTDTQYF.

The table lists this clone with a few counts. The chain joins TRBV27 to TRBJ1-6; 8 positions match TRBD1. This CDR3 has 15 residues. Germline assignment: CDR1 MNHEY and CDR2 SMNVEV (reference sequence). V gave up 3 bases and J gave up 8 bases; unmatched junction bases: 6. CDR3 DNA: TGTGCCAGCAGTTTCTTCACAGGGGGGTATTCACCCCTCCACTTT. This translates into CASSFFTGGYSPLHF.

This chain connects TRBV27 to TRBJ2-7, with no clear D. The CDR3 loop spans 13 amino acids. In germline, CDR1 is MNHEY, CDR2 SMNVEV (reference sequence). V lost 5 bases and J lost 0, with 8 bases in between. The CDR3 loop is CASSTLNSYEQYF. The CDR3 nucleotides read TGTGCCAGCAGTACCCTAAACTCCTACGAGCAGTACTTC.